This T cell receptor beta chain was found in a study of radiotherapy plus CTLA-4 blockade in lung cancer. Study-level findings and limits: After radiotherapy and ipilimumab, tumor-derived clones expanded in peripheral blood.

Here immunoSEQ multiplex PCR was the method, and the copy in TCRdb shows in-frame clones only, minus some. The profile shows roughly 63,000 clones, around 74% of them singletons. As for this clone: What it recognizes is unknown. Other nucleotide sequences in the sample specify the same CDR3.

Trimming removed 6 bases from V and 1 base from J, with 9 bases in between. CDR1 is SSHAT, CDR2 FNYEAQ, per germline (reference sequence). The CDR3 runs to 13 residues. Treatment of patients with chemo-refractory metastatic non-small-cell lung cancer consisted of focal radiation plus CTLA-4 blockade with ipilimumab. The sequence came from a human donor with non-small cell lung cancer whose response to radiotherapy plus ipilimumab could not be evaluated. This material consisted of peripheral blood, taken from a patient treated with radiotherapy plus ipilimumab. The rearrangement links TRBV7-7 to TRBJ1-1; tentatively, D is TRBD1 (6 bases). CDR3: CASSLDRNTEAFF. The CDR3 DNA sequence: TGTGCCAGCAGTTTGGACAGGAACACTGAAGCTTTCTTT.